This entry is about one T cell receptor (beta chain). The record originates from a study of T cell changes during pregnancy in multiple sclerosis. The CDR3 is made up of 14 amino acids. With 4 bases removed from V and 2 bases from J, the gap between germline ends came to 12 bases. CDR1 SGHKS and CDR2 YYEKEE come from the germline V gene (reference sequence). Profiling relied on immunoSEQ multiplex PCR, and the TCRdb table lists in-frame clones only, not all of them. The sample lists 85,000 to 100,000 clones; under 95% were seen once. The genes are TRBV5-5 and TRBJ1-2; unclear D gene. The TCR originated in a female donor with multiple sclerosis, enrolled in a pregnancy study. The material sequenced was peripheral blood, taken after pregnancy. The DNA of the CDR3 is TGTGCCAGCAGCCCGGGCGGGCCAAACTATGGCTACACCTTC. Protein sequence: CASSPGGPNYGYTF.